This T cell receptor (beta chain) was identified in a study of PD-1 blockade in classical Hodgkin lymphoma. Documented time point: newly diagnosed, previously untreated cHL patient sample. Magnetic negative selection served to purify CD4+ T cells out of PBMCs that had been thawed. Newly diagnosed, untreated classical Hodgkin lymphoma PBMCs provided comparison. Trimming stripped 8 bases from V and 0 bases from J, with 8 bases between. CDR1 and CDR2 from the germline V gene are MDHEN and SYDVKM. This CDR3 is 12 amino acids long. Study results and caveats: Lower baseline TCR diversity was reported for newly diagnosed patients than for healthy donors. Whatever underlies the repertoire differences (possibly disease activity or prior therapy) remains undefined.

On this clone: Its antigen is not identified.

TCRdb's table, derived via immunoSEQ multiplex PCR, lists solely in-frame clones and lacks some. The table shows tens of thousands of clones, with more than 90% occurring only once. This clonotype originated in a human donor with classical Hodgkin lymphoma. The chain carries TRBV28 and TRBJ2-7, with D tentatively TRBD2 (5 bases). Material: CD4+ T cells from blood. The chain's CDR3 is CASLGSSYEQYF. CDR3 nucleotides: TGTGCCAGCCTTGGGAGCTCCTACGAGCAGTACTTC.